These 22 T cell receptor beta chains came from one sample sequenced in a study of shared clonotypes between healthy human individuals. The repertoire was sequenced with immunoSEQ multiplex PCR; TCRdb's copy has only in-frame clones and lacks some. Of 1,400,000 or so clones listed, 98% are singletons. The sample consisted of naive CD4+ T cells sorted from blood. This sample's subset: CD45RA+ positively selected. The source is a man aged 30 to 39 in good health.

The chain recombines TRBV6-6 with TRBJ2-7; D remains ambiguous. CDR1 and CDR2 (germline): MNHNY, SVGAGI (reference sequence). Trimming took off 3 bases at V and 0 bases at J, with 15 bases between the two ends. The CDR3 runs 16 residues. CDR3 residues: CASSYTTSPSSYEQYF. Written as DNA, the CDR3 is TGTGCCAGCAGTTATACGACTTCCCCATCCTCCTACGAGCAGTACTTC.

CDR3 residues: CASSSLAGGPSTGELFF. The CDR3 bases are TGTGCCAGCAGCTCGCTAGCGGGAGGGCCGAGCACCGGGGAGCTGTTTTTT. The rearrangement links TRBV14 to TRBJ2-2; TRBD2 matches at 12 bases. Germline V lookup: CDR1 SGHDN, CDR2 FVKESK. This CDR3 has 17 residues. The J segment lost 4 bases and the V segment lost 5 bases, leaving 8 bases of the junction unmatched. Using reference TRBV14 and TRBJ2-2 for the parts outside the CDR3, the full variable domain is EAGVTQFPSHSVIEKGQTVTLRCDPISGHDNLYWYRRVMGKEIKFLLHFVKESKQDESGMPNNRFLAERTGGTYSTLKVQPAELEDSGVYFCASSSLAGGPSTGELFFGEGSRLTVL.

This chain uses TRBV7-6 with TRBJ2-5; the D is unclear. Germline CDR1 is SGHVS and CDR2 is FNYEAQ. V lost 0 bases and J lost 1, with 6 bases in between. The CDR3 is made up of 14 amino acids. In DNA, the CDR3 is TGTGCCAGCAGCTTAGCAGTAGTCCAAGAGACCCAGTACTTC. It translates to CASSLAVVQETQYF.

The chain recombines TRBV30 with TRBJ2-7; perhaps TRBD2 as D (6 bases). CDR1 is GTSNPN and CDR2 is SVGIG in the germline V gene (reference sequence). Trimming stripped 0 bases from V and 1 base from J, with 13 bases between. The CDR3 runs 15 residues. The CDR3, as DNA: TGTGCCTGGAGTGTACGGGAGCTAACTTCCTACGAGCAGTACTTC. This codes for CAWSVRELTSYEQYF.

The chain has TRBV2 and TRBJ2-7, with TRBD2 identical over 11 bases. Germline V gives CDR1 SNHLY, CDR2 FYNNEI. This CDR3 contains 15 residues. Unmatched junction bases numbered 15, after V lost 10 bases and J lost 7 bases. The CDR3 region is CATSRETSGIGEQYF. DNA for the CDR3: TGTGCCACATCCCGGGAGACTAGCGGGATCGGTGAGCAGTACTTC. The full variable domain, its missing parts supplied by reference TRBV2 and TRBJ2-7, is EPEVTQTPSHQVTQMGQEVILRCVPISNHLYFYWYRQILGQKVEFLVSFYNNEISEKSEIFDDQFSVERPDGSNFTLKIRSTKLEDSAMYFCATSRETSGIGEQYFGPGTRLTVT.

V usage is TRBV7-2 and J usage is TRBJ2-7; the D gene is possibly TRBD2 (5 bases). V dropped 0 bases and J dropped 9 bases, with 15 bases sitting between them. This CDR3 contains 14 residues. CDR1 and CDR2 from the germline V gene are SGHTA and FQGNSA. The CDR3 protein is CASSLAQASRTQYF. CDR3 DNA: TGTGCCAGCAGCTTAGCGCAGGCTAGCCGAACGCAGTACTTC.

In this sample, this clone turned up once. The DNA of the CDR3 is TGTGCCAGCAGTCTCCGAACAGGGTTGAATCAGCCCCAGCATTTT. Its translation is CASSLRTGLNQPQHF. The V gene is TRBV28, the J gene TRBJ1-5; maybe TRBD1 (6 bases). The ends were cut back, 5 bases at V and 4 bases at J, with 15 bases in the middle. CDR3 size: 15 residues. Germline values: CDR1 MDHEN, CDR2 SYDVKM.

This clone was detected once. This chain uses TRBV5-4 with TRBJ2-7; D uncertain. V dropped 0 bases and J dropped 3 bases, with 4 bases sitting between them. Germline values: CDR1 SGHNT, CDR2 YYREEE (reference sequence). The CDR3 totals 12 residues. The CDR3 bases are TGTGCCAGCAGCTTGGATTACTACGAGCAGTACTTC. It codes for CASSLDYYEQYF. The full variable domain, in which reference TRBV5-4 and TRBJ2-7 provide the parts outside the CDR3, is ETGVTQSPTHLIKTRGQQVTLRCSSQSGHNTVSWYQQALGQGPQFIFQYYREEENGRGNFPPRFSGLQFPNYSSELNVNALELDDSALYLCASSLDYYEQYFGPGTRLTVT.

The V gene is TRBV28, the J gene TRBJ2-5; D may be TRBD2 (5 bases). This CDR3 has 14 amino acids. CDR1 is MDHEN and CDR2 is SYDVKM in the germline V gene. The ends were cut back, 4 bases at V and 3 bases at J, with 12 bases in the middle. CDR3: CASSSPGEKETQYF. CDR3 nucleotides: TGTGCCAGCAGTTCACCCGGGGAGAAAGAGACCCAGTACTTC.

In this sample, this clone turned up once. The V gene is TRBV5-6, the J gene TRBJ1-4, with 7 bases lining up with TRBD1. Unmatched junction bases numbered 12, after V lost 4 bases and J lost 0 bases. Germline lookup yields CDR1 SGHDT and CDR2 YYEEEE. CDR3 length equals 18 residues. CDR3 sequence reads: CASSKRQGGTPTNEKLFF. Here the CDR3 DNA reads TGTGCCAGCAGCAAACGACAGGGCGGGACTCCAACTAATGAAAAACTGTTTTTT.

This chain uses TRBV11-1 with TRBJ2-2, with D possibly TRBD2 on 6 matching bases. Trimming shortened V by 7 bases and J by 0 bases, and 15 bases separated the two germline ends. CDR1 and CDR2 from the germline V gene are SGHAT and FQDESV (reference sequence). The CDR3 length is 16 residues. The CDR3 is CASILSGDSNTGELFF. The DNA for the CDR3 is TGTGCCAGCATCCTTAGCGGAGATTCGAACACCGGGGAGCTGTTTTTT.

This chain joins TRBV2 and TRBJ1-3; D might be TRBD1 (6 bases). Germline assignment: CDR1 SNHLY and CDR2 FYNNEI. This CDR3 comprises 12 residues. Trimming stripped 8 bases from V and 2 bases from J, with 7 bases between. CDR3 in DNA: TGTGCCAGCGGGACAACTGGAAACACCATATATTTT. This translates into CASGTTGNTIYF.

The V call is TRBV4-2, the J call TRBJ2-4; possibly TRBD1 or TRBD2 for D (5 bases each). Germline values: CDR1 LGHNA, CDR2 YNFKEQ. Trimming removed 0 bases from V and 5 bases from J, with 14 bases in between. This CDR3 comprises 16 residues. The CDR3 sequence: CASSQDLRDLQNIQYF. CDR3 nucleotide sequence: TGTGCCAGCAGCCAAGATCTCCGGGACCTCCAAAACATTCAGTACTTC.

This clone was recorded only once. V gene TRBV5-1 combines with J gene TRBJ1-1; 7 nucleotides line up with TRBD1. The CDR3 contains 16 residues. Germline V CDR1 and CDR2: SGHRS, YFSETQ. V was clipped by 4 bases and J by 1 base; unmatched bases: 10. The CDR3 loop reads CASSPHPPGGNTEAFF. The CDR3 region has the DNA TGCGCCAGCAGCCCCCACCCTCCAGGGGGGAACACTGAAGCTTTCTTT.

The chain employs TRBV27 and TRBJ2-1; 8 positions match TRBD1. Germline assignment: CDR1 MNHEY and CDR2 SMNVEV (reference sequence). This CDR3 region has 16 residues. Trimming cost V 5 bases and J 15 bases; bases outside gene matches: 21. CDR3 region: CASSAVRDRFFRPAFF. CDR3 nucleotide sequence: TGTGCCAGCAGTGCAGTCCGGGACAGGTTTTTTCGGCCGGCGTTCTTC.

The chain combines TRBV9 with TRBJ2-6; D assignment may be TRBD1 or TRBD2 (5 bases each). Germline CDR1 is SGDLS and CDR2 is YYNGEE. The CDR3 runs 16 residues. The V end was cut by 4 bases, the J end by 4 bases, with 15 bases between. This CDR3 reads CASSLLGDHGANVLTF. In nucleotides, the CDR3 is TGTGCCAGCAGCCTACTAGGGGATCACGGGGCCAACGTCCTGACTTTC.

This rearrangement joins TRBV7-2 to TRBJ1-5; the match to TRBD1 covers 9 bases. This CDR3 is built from 14 residues. CDR1 is SGHTA and CDR2 is FQGNSA in the germline V gene. Trimming at V came to 5 bases and at J to 5 bases, leaving 4 bases not matched to a gene. The chain's CDR3 is CASSIRTGDQPQHF. CDR3 nucleotide sequence: TGTGCCAGCAGCATCAGGACAGGGGATCAGCCCCAGCATTTT.

V and J are TRBV10-3 and TRBJ1-5; the match to TRBD1 covers 10 bases. Germline V gives CDR1 ENHRY, CDR2 SYGVKD. The junction had 9 bases not matched to a gene; V was cut back by 3 bases and J by 7 bases. This CDR3 contains 16 residues. The CDR3 loop reads CAISEWYGQGVQPQHF. The CDR3, as DNA: TGTGCCATCAGTGAATGGTATGGACAGGGGGTACAGCCCCAGCATTTT.

V and J are TRBV6-5 and TRBJ2-6; unclear D gene. The CDR3 runs to 14 residues. Germline CDR1 is MNHEY and CDR2 is SVGAGI. V lost 6 bases and J lost 0, with 6 bases in between. Here the CDR3 reads CASSPNSGANVLTF. DNA of the CDR3: TGTGCCAGCAGCCCAAACTCTGGGGCCAACGTCCTGACTTTC.

This rearrangement joins TRBV9 to TRBJ2-7; D possibly corresponds to TRBD2 (5 bases). Trimming left V 0 bases short and J 2 bases short, with 12 bases between. CDR1 SGDLS and CDR2 YYNGEE come from the germline V gene. This CDR3 spans 15 amino acids. The CDR3 spells CASSVVGDATYEQYF. CDR3 in DNA: TGTGCCAGCAGCGTAGTGGGAGACGCCACCTACGAGCAGTACTTC.

The J gene is TRBJ1-4, the V gene TRBV9; D remains unclear. The V gene lost 2 bases and the J gene lost 8 bases, with 13 bases spanning the gap. Germline V gene data show CDR1 as SGDLS and CDR2 as YYNGEE. The CDR3 consists of 14 residues. DNA for the CDR3: TGTGCCAGCAGCGTGAACTCCGGAGGGGAAAAACTGTTTTTT. Protein product: CASSVNSGGEKLFF.

This clone was counted once. The chain recombines TRBV19 with TRBJ2-3; D uncertain. Germline assignment: CDR1 LNHDA and CDR2 SQIVND (reference sequence). Trimming shortened V by 6 bases and J by 4 bases, and 8 bases separated the two germline ends. The CDR3 runs to 12 residues. The CDR3 protein is CASSPQSDTQYF. The CDR3 DNA is TGTGCCAGTAGCCCTCAGTCAGATACGCAGTATTTT. Based on the CDR3 plus reference TRBV19 and TRBJ2-3, the full variable domain is DGGITQSPKYLFRKEGQNVTLSCEQNLNHDAMYWYRQDPGQGLRLIYYSQIVNDFQKGDIAEGYSVSREKKESFPLTVTSAQKNPTAFYLCASSPQSDTQYFGPGTRLTVL.